This paragraph reports one T cell receptor beta chain. Its antigen is unknown. The data were obtained in a study of Tregs in tolerant kidney transplant recipients. Study-wide results and limits: The small number of patients limits these findings pending further validation.

Profiled with immunoSEQ multiplex PCR; TCRdb holds only in-frame clones, not every one. The sample includes about 110,000 clones, 90% of them seen just once. Thawed PBMCs were FACS-sorted into unstimulated CD4+CD25+CD127- regulatory T cells, CD4+CD25- non-regulatory cells, CD4 and CD8 cells. Looked up from germline, CDR1 is MNHEY and CDR2 is SMNVEV (reference sequence). This CDR3 has 14 amino acids. V was trimmed by 2 bases and J by 7 bases, leaving 12 bases between them. The chain carries TRBV27 and TRBJ1-5, with a possible D match to TRBD1 (5 bases). The sample here was CD4+ T cells from blood, taken before the transplant. The clonotype originates from a human donor who received a combined kidney and bone marrow transplant. The CDR3 nucleotides read TGTGCCAGCAGTTTAACACGAAGGGGACAGCCCCAGCATTTT. Translating it yields CASSLTRRGQPQHF.